This TCR beta chain was retrieved from a study of regulatory T cells in long-lasting Graves disease. In the study overall: Newly diagnosed Graves' patients took antithyroid drugs under 3 months. Study-wide results and limits: Lower TCR diversity characterized persistent Graves' patients relative to newly diagnosed patients.

Through Arm-PCR of CDR3 regions and iRepertoire HTBI primers, TCR beta libraries were built. MiXCR, applied by TCRdb to the multiplex PCR reads, yields one record per CDR3 protein. The sample holds 300,000 to 450,000 distinct CDR3 sequences; roughly 16% are singletons and the top ten take 22%. This clonotype was observed a single time. Its antigen is undetermined. This sample's time point: newly diagnosed GD, antithyroid drugs for less than 3 months. Construction of the TCR library relied on RNA isolated from PBMCs. Graves' disease diagnosis was established per American Thyroid Association guidelines. As a group, patients came from one endocrinology department in Xi'an, China. This sequence was found in a female donor with Graves disease. Here the sequenced sample was peripheral blood mononuclear cells (PBMCs), taken at new diagnosis, from a patient treated with antithyroid drugs.

The CDR3 DNA reads TGCAGTGCTGTACTAGCCCCAGCGGTAGAGACCCAGTACTTC. This gives the protein CSAVLAPAVETQYF. This chain connects TRBV20-1 to TRBJ2-3; a weak D match, TRBD2 (6 bases). The J call may be incorrect, as the DNA end agrees better with TRBJ2-5. Germline lookup yields CDR1 DFQATT and CDR2 SNEGSKA (reference sequence). The CDR3 covers 14 residues.